In its sample, the clone carrying this T cell receptor beta chain was seen a few times. The antigen is unknown. Trimming cost V 0 bases and J 8 bases, with 10 bases left between them. The CDR3 extends over 12 amino acids. Germline V lookup: CDR1 SQVTM, CDR2 ANQGSEA. Each CDR3 protein gets one entry after TCRdb re-called the 5' RACE reads with MiXCR. The sample has a few hundred thousand distinct CDR3 sequences, about 18% seen once. The data belong to a study of identical twins. General observations from the study: Surplus twin overlap in beta out-of-frame sequences was less pronounced. The abundant beta clonotypes from cord blood had fewer insertions, and memory repertoires had none of this. Models underestimated how often monozygotic twins shared out-of-frame TCR alpha. When twins shared out-of-frame alpha sequences, those sequences had excess low generation probability.

The origin of this receptor is a man aged 45-65 years in good health. This chain connects TRBV29-1 to TRBJ1-2; D perhaps matches TRBD1 (5 bases). The specimen sequenced was naive T cells sorted from blood. CDR3 nucleotides: TGCAGCGTTGAAGATAGGACATACGGCTACACCTTC. This translates into CSVEDRTYGYTF.